The T cell receptor beta chain described here comes from a study of blood T cell repertoires in COVID-19. At the level of the study: There were acute and convalescent COVID-19 samples, and they came from the United States, Italy and Spain. PBMCs, B-cell-depleted T cells, or T cells provided the cDNA or gDNA that made up the material.

Study processing details: Estimated nucleated cell counts came from reference gene primer amplification. Sequenced by immunoSEQ multiplex PCR; TCRdb stores in-frame clones only, minus some. V, J and clone size are those of that table, while D and trimming were read from the DNA. The sample has 70,000 to 90,000 clones, more than 75% seen once. The receptor's source is a man between 50 and 59 years old with active COVID-19. Sequenced input: peripheral blood.

The CDR3: CASSQDWGQRNTGELFF. CDR3 nucleotide sequence: TGCGCCAGCAGCCAAGACTGGGGACAAAGGAACACCGGGGAGCTGTTTTTT. The rearrangement uses TRBV4-1 and TRBJ2-2; tentative D call: TRBD1 (6 bases). Trimming took 0 bases from V and 1 from J, leaving 12 bases between them. Germline V CDR1 and CDR2: MGHRA, YSYEKL. There are 17 residues in the CDR3.